These T cell receptor beta chains were read from a single sample in a study of shared clonotypes between healthy human individuals. Only in-frame clones appear in the TCRdb table, and some are missing; sequencing was by immunoSEQ multiplex PCR. The table lists over a million clones, around 98.5% of them singletons. The source material was naive CD4+ T cells sorted from blood. The source is a man younger than 45 in good health. Each CDR3 is given with its conserved first and last residue. D genes are given only for firm matches. Not every row has a clone size; where given, it reads once, few, many or a size class.

clone size: -
J gene: TRBJ2-5
V gene: TRBV2
D gene: TRBD1
CDR3 protein: CASSLDRVIQETQYF
CDR3 DNA: TGTGCCAGCAGCCTCGACAGGGTAATCCAAGAGACCCAGTACTTC

clone size: -
J gene: TRBJ1-2
V gene: TRBV2
D gene: TRBD1
CDR3 protein: CASSADRVDYGYTF
CDR3 DNA: TGTGCCAGCAGTGCAGACAGGGTAGACTATGGCTACACCTTC

clone size: -
J gene: TRBJ2-2
V gene: TRBV2
D gene: TRBD1
CDR3 protein: CASSADRGITGELFF
CDR3 DNA: TGTGCCAGCAGCGCTGACAGGGGGATCACCGGGGAGCTGTTTTTT

clone size: -
J gene: TRBJ2-7
V gene: TRBV19
D gene: TRBD1
CDR3 protein: CASSLGQGSYEQYF
CDR3 DNA: TGTGCCAGTAGTTTGGGACAGGGGTCCTACGAGCAGTACTTC

clone size: -
J gene: TRBJ2-1
V gene: TRBV18
D gene: -
CDR3 protein: CASSPDPQPLSEQFF
CDR3 DNA: TGTGCCAGCTCACCCGACCCCCAACCGCTAAGCGAGCAGTTCTTC

clone size: -
J gene: TRBJ1-2
V gene: TRBV7-3
D gene: -
CDR3 protein: CASSPGPTYGYTF
CDR3 DNA: TGTGCCAGCAGCCCCGGACCGACCTATGGCTACACCTTC

clone size: -
J gene: TRBJ2-6
V gene: TRBV21-1
D gene: -
CDR3 protein: CASSKEWEGDLSGANVLTF
CDR3 DNA: TGTGCCAGCAGCAAAGAGTGGGAGGGGGACCTTTCTGGGGCCAACGTCCTGACTTTC

clone size: -
J gene: TRBJ2-2
V gene: TRBV5-4
D gene: -
CDR3 protein: CASSLGGPGELFF
CDR3 DNA: TGTGCCAGCAGCTTGGGGGGGCCCGGGGAGCTGTTTTTT

clone size: -
J gene: TRBJ2-2
V gene: TRBV9
D gene: -
CDR3 protein: CASNAAGGRGGELFF
CDR3 DNA: TGTGCCAGCAACGCAGCCGGGGGGCGAGGCGGGGAGCTGTTTTTT

clone size: once
J gene: TRBJ1-2
V gene: TRBV20-1
D gene: -
CDR3 protein: CSARLVYGYTF
CDR3 DNA: TGCAGTGCTAGGTTGGTCTATGGCTACACCTTC

clone size: -
J gene: TRBJ2-1
V gene: TRBV9
D gene: TRBD1
CDR3 protein: CASSPPAGTGGYNEQFF
CDR3 DNA: TGTGCCAGCAGCCCCCCCGCTGGGACAGGGGGCTACAATGAGCAGTTCTTC

clone size: -
J gene: TRBJ2-1
V gene: TRBV6-6
D gene: TRBD2
CDR3 protein: CASMRGGRGNYNEQFF
CDR3 DNA: TGTGCCAGCATGAGGGGCGGGAGAGGCAACTACAATGAGCAGTTCTTC

clone size: -
J gene: TRBJ2-3
V gene: TRBV5-1
D gene: -
CDR3 protein: CASSLARGTDTQYF
CDR3 DNA: TGCGCCAGCAGCTTGGCGCGGGGCACAGATACGCAGTATTTT

clone size: -
J gene: TRBJ2-1
V gene: TRBV28
D gene: -
CDR3 protein: CASTLPGNEQFF
CDR3 DNA: TGTGCCAGCACTTTGCCGGGGAATGAGCAGTTCTTC

clone size: once
J gene: TRBJ1-1
V gene: TRBV6-1
D gene: -
CDR3 protein: CASRAMTGINTEAFF
CDR3 DNA: TGTGCCAGCAGGGCTATGACAGGAATAAACACTGAAGCTTTCTTT

clone size: -
J gene: TRBJ2-7
V gene: TRBV5-4
D gene: -
CDR3 protein: CASSTGGPTEQYF
CDR3 DNA: TGTGCCAGCAGCACCGGGGGCCCTACAGAGCAGTACTTC

clone size: -
J gene: TRBJ2-1
V gene: TRBV7-2
D gene: -
CDR3 protein: CASSPFRPGYNEQFF
CDR3 DNA: TGTGCCAGCAGCCCTTTTCGGCCGGGGTACAATGAGCAGTTCTTC

clone size: once
J gene: TRBJ1-2
V gene: TRBV19
D gene: -
CDR3 protein: CASWGKDYGYTF
CDR3 DNA: TGTGCCAGTTGGGGTAAAGACTATGGCTACACCTTC

clone size: once
J gene: TRBJ2-7
V gene: TRBV28
D gene: -
CDR3 protein: CASSLLAYEQYF
CDR3 DNA: TGTGCCAGCAGCCTACTAGCTTACGAGCAGTACTTC

clone size: once
J gene: TRBJ2-2
V gene: TRBV6-1
D gene: TRBD1
CDR3 protein: CASSVHRQGRPGELFF
CDR3 DNA: TGTGCCAGCAGTGTACACAGACAGGGCCGCCCCGGGGAGCTGTTTTTT

clone size: -
J gene: TRBJ2-1
V gene: TRBV5-4
D gene: -
CDR3 protein: CASSRTSLDEQFF
CDR3 DNA: TGTGCCAGCAGCCGGACATCACTGGATGAGCAGTTCTTC

clone size: -
J gene: TRBJ2-2
V gene: TRBV5-1
D gene: TRBD2
CDR3 protein: CASSRGAGVTGELFF
CDR3 DNA: TGCGCCAGCAGTCGGGGAGCGGGAGTGACCGGGGAGCTGTTTTTT

clone size: -
J gene: TRBJ2-2
V gene: TRBV27
D gene: -
CDR3 protein: CASSLDRFTGELFF
CDR3 DNA: TGTGCCAGCAGTTTGGACAGATTCACCGGGGAGCTGTTTTTT

clone size: -
J gene: TRBJ2-5
V gene: TRBV7-2
D gene: TRBD2
CDR3 protein: CASSLVLAGGGAKTQYF
CDR3 DNA: TGTGCCAGCAGCTTAGTACTAGCGGGAGGGGGGGCAAAGACCCAGTACTTC

clone size: -
J gene: TRBJ1-2
V gene: TRBV27
D gene: -
CDR3 protein: CASTPHIPGYGYTF
CDR3 DNA: TGTGCCAGCACGCCACACATACCAGGCTATGGCTACACCTTC

clone size: -
J gene: TRBJ2-7
V gene: TRBV27
D gene: -
CDR3 protein: CASTRRGAYEQYF
CDR3 DNA: TGTGCCAGCACGAGAAGGGGTGCCTACGAGCAGTACTTC

clone size: -
J gene: TRBJ1-2
V gene: TRBV9
D gene: -
CDR3 protein: CASSLTQRTVYGYTF
CDR3 DNA: TGTGCCAGCAGCTTGACCCAAAGGACGGTCTATGGCTACACCTTC

clone size: -
J gene: TRBJ2-1
V gene: TRBV2
D gene: -
CDR3 protein: CASSEAAGTFNEQFF
CDR3 DNA: TGTGCCAGCAGTGAAGCGGCCGGGACTTTCAATGAGCAGTTCTTC

clone size: -
J gene: TRBJ2-2
V gene: TRBV9
D gene: -
CDR3 protein: CASSVAPLAMGTGELFF
CDR3 DNA: TGTGCCAGCAGCGTAGCCCCGCTCGCTATGGGCACCGGGGAGCTGTTTTTT

clone size: -
J gene: TRBJ2-7
V gene: TRBV30
D gene: TRBD1
CDR3 protein: CAWIRQGASEQYF
CDR3 DNA: TGTGCCTGGATCAGGCAGGGGGCCTCCGAGCAGTACTTC

clone size: -
J gene: TRBJ1-2
V gene: TRBV7-2
D gene: TRBD1
CDR3 protein: CASSAGGGRTNYGYTF
CDR3 DNA: TGTGCCAGCAGCGCCGGAGGGGGCAGGACCAACTATGGCTACACCTTC

clone size: -
J gene: TRBJ2-2
V gene: TRBV2
D gene: -
CDR3 protein: CASGRLWTGELFF
CDR3 DNA: TGTGCCAGCGGGCGGCTGTGGACCGGGGAGCTGTTTTTT

clone size: -
J gene: TRBJ1-1
V gene: TRBV15
D gene: -
CDR3 protein: CATSPGRVNTEAFF
CDR3 DNA: TGTGCCACCAGCCCAGGGAGGGTGAACACTGAAGCTTTCTTT

clone size: -
J gene: TRBJ2-2
V gene: TRBV9
D gene: -
CDR3 protein: CASSVGQNTGELFF
CDR3 DNA: TGTGCCAGCAGCGTAGGTCAGAACACCGGGGAGCTGTTTTTT

clone size: -
J gene: TRBJ2-3
V gene: TRBV5-1
D gene: -
CDR3 protein: CASQDRRGTDTQYF
CDR3 DNA: TGCGCCAGCCAGGACAGAAGGGGCACAGATACGCAGTATTTT

clone size: -
J gene: TRBJ2-3
V gene: TRBV4-2
D gene: TRBD2
CDR3 protein: CASSQGSGRGSITDTQYF
CDR3 DNA: TGTGCCAGCAGCCAAGGTAGCGGGAGGGGTTCAATCACAGATACGCAGTATTTT

clone size: -
J gene: TRBJ2-7
V gene: TRBV7-7
D gene: TRBD1
CDR3 protein: CASSSDRGGEQYF
CDR3 DNA: TGTGCCAGCAGCTCGGACAGGGGGGGAGAGCAGTACTTC

clone size: -
J gene: TRBJ2-2
V gene: TRBV7-2
D gene: -
CDR3 protein: CASSLGFRNTGELFF
CDR3 DNA: TGTGCCAGCAGCTTAGGTTTCCGGAACACCGGGGAGCTGTTTTTT

clone size: -
J gene: TRBJ2-2
V gene: TRBV2
D gene: -
CDR3 protein: CASTDRVSGELFF
CDR3 DNA: TGTGCCAGCACCGATCGGGTTAGTGGGGAGCTGTTTTTT

clone size: -
J gene: TRBJ1-1
V gene: TRBV27
D gene: TRBD1
CDR3 protein: CASSPQTGGLKNTEAFF
CDR3 DNA: TGTGCCAGCAGTCCACAAACAGGGGGCCTTAAGAACACTGAAGCTTTCTTT

clone size: -
J gene: TRBJ2-7
V gene: TRBV5-8
D gene: -
CDR3 protein: CASSLGGNLYEQYF
CDR3 DNA: TGTGCCAGCAGCTTGGGGGGTAATCTCTACGAGCAGTACTTC

clone size: -
J gene: TRBJ2-1
V gene: TRBV5-1
D gene: TRBD2
CDR3 protein: CASRGSGSDNEQFF
CDR3 DNA: TGCGCCAGCAGGGGTAGCGGGAGTGACAATGAGCAGTTCTTC

clone size: -
J gene: TRBJ2-3
V gene: TRBV30
D gene: -
CDR3 protein: CAWKLPSTDTQYF
CDR3 DNA: TGTGCCTGGAAACTTCCCAGCACAGATACGCAGTATTTT

clone size: -
J gene: TRBJ1-1
V gene: TRBV6-1
D gene: -
CDR3 protein: CASSGPGAFF
CDR3 DNA: TGTGCCAGCAGCGGCCCTGGGGCTTTCTTT

clone size: -
J gene: TRBJ2-1
V gene: TRBV7-2
D gene: TRBD2
CDR3 protein: CASTGTSVGNEQFF
CDR3 DNA: TGTGCCAGCACTGGGACTAGTGTCGGAAATGAGCAGTTCTTC

clone size: -
J gene: TRBJ1-1
V gene: TRBV28
D gene: -
CDR3 protein: CAARRGVNTEAFF
CDR3 DNA: TGTGCCGCCCGGCGGGGGGTGAACACTGAAGCTTTCTTT

clone size: -
J gene: TRBJ2-1
V gene: TRBV7-7
D gene: -
CDR3 protein: CASSPNPTNEQFF
CDR3 DNA: TGTGCTAGCAGCCCCAATCCTACGAATGAGCAGTTCTTC

clone size: -
J gene: TRBJ2-5
V gene: TRBV29-1
D gene: -
CDR3 protein: CSVGGHLETQYF
CDR3 DNA: TGCAGCGTTGGGGGACATCTAGAGACCCAGTACTTC

clone size: -
J gene: TRBJ2-2
V gene: TRBV7-7
D gene: -
CDR3 protein: CASRAANTGELFF
CDR3 DNA: TGTGCCAGCAGGGCGGCGAACACCGGGGAGCTGTTTTTT

clone size: -
J gene: TRBJ2-7
V gene: TRBV10-2
D gene: -
CDR3 protein: CASRDHPGRDYEQYF
CDR3 DNA: TGCGCCAGCAGGGACCACCCGGGCCGGGACTACGAGCAGTACTTC